Below are 9 T cell receptor beta chains sequenced from a single sample in a study of T-cell reconstitution after alpha-beta-depleted transplantation in children. Unique molecular identifiers were built into the TCRbeta library. From the PCR reads, TCRdb called clonotypes with MiXCR, one entry per CDR3 protein. The sample consists of 400,000 to 450,000 distinct CDR3 sequences, 43% of them appearing once. The sample was PBMCs, taken before TCRalphabeta/CD19-depleted stem cell transplant. These receptors were collected from a girl aged 2 to 9 with aplastic anemia, due to receive a stem cell transplant.

The J gene is TRBJ1-3, the V gene TRBV29-1, with 11 bases identical to TRBD1. The germline CDR1 and CDR2 sequences are SQVTM and ANQGSEA. The CDR3 spans 15 residues. The V gene end was trimmed by 2 bases and the J gene end by 2 bases; junction bases not matched to a gene: 2. For the CDR3, the DNA is TGCAGCGTTGAATCGGGACAGGGGGCTGGAAACACCATATATTTT. Protein sequence: CSVESGQGAGNTIYF.

The chain is built from TRBV7-9 and TRBJ2-1, with D perhaps TRBD1 (6 bases). The germline CDR1 and CDR2 sequences are SEHNR and FQNEAQ (reference sequence). Trimming left V 2 bases short and J 10 bases short, with 15 bases between. The CDR3 loop spans 14 amino acids. Here the CDR3 DNA reads TGTGCCAGCAGCTTACTGACAGGAGCCGGGGAGCAGTTCTTC. This sequence encodes CASSLLTGAGEQFF. The variable domain in full, with the rest retrieved from reference TRBV7-9 and TRBJ2-1, is DTGVSQNPRHKITKRGQNVTFRCDPISEHNRLYWYRQTLGQGPEFLTYFQNEAQLEKSRLLSDRFSAERPKGSFSTLEIQRTEQGDSAMYLCASSLLTGAGEQFFGPGTRLTVL.

The sample holds many counts of this clonotype. This chain joins TRBV20-1 and TRBJ1-2, with D possibly TRBD1 on 6 matching bases. In germline, CDR1 is DFQATT, CDR2 SNEGSKA (reference sequence). This CDR3 contains 13 residues. The ends were cut back, 1 base at V and 8 bases at J, with 14 bases in the middle. The CDR3 nucleotides are TGCAGTGCTAGAGTGCGGGGGGCGCGGGGCTACACCTTC. Protein product: CSARVRGARGYTF.

The V and J genes are TRBV5-1 and TRBJ1-5, with unresolved D. V gave up 3 bases and J gave up 0 bases, with 4 bases separating them. Germline CDR1 is SGHRS and CDR2 is YFSETQ. The CDR3 covers 13 residues. The CDR3 loop reads CASSWDSNQPQHF. For the CDR3, the DNA is TGCGCCAGCAGCTGGGATAGCAATCAGCCCCAGCATTTT.

A few counts support this clonotype. This chain links TRBV20-1 with TRBJ2-7; TRBD2 agrees at 9 bases. This CDR3 contains 14 residues. Trimming took 3 bases from V and 0 from J; bases not matched to a gene: 3. CDR1 and CDR2 (germline): DFQATT, SNEGSKA (reference sequence). CDR3 nucleotide sequence: TGCAGTGCTAGGAGTAGCGGGAGCTCCTACGAGCAGTACTTC. This gives the protein CSARSSGSSYEQYF.

This clonotype was seen only a few times. The gene calls are TRBV28 and TRBJ2-1; 10 bases line up with TRBD2. V gave up 4 bases and J gave up 12 bases; unmatched junction bases: 12. Germline CDR1 MDHEN, CDR2 SYDVKM. CDR3 length: 15 amino acids. The CDR3 region is CASSSIAGGAPAQFF. The CDR3 nucleotides read TGTGCCAGCAGTTCGATAGCGGGAGGAGCCCCTGCGCAGTTCTTC.

J is TRBJ1-5 and V is TRBV29-1; D gene ambiguous. Germline CDR1 reads SQVTM; CDR2 reads ANQGSEA. V was trimmed by 5 bases and J by 3 bases, leaving 11 bases between them. The CDR3 is made up of 13 amino acids. For the CDR3, the DNA is TGCAGCGTTTTGCCGGGATTCAATCAGCCCCAGCATTTT. As protein: CSVLPGFNQPQHF.

In its sample, this clonotype was seen a few times. This sequence may be a read error, since a much larger clone differs from it by one base. The chain is built from TRBV28 and TRBJ2-1, with unresolved D. Germline V gene sequence: CDR1 MDHEN, CDR2 SYDVKM. The CDR3 runs to 11 residues. V dropped 2 bases and J dropped 8 bases, with 4 bases sitting between them. This CDR3 is CASSLIDEQFF. CDR3 coding DNA: TGTGCCAGCAGTTTAATCGATGAGCAGTTCTTC.

This clonotype was found a few times. This chain links TRBV2 with TRBJ2-7; D might be TRBD2 (6 bases). The CDR3 sequence is 15 residues long. Trimming stripped 7 bases from V and 2 bases from J, with 18 bases between. The germline V gene encodes CDR1 SNHLY and CDR2 FYNNEI. The CDR3 loop reads CASKGGPGEAYEQYF. The DNA of the CDR3 is TGTGCCAGCAAGGGTGGACCGGGAGAAGCCTACGAGCAGTACTTC.